The 19 T cell receptor beta chains below come from one sample, sequenced in a study of CD8+CD57+ T cells in acquired aplastic anemia. It was patients with CD8+CD57+ cell expansion by flow cytometry who were chosen for sequencing. Both TCR beta VDJ combination and CDR3 sequence profiling were carried out. Genomic DNA was the template for this profiling. TCRdb itself ran the reads through MiXCR, one entry per CDR3 protein. This sample yields 150,000 to 180,000 distinct CDR3 sequences, of which about 48% are seen a single time; 12% belongs to the top ten. The material sequenced was sorted CD4+, CD8+, or CD8+CD57+ T cells (not recorded which) from PBMCs. These receptors were collected from a human donor with aplastic anemia.

This clonotype has a count of ten or more. The chain carries TRBV5-4 and TRBJ1-2; D is perhaps TRBD1 (5 bases). Germline CDR1 SGHNT, CDR2 YYREEE (reference sequence). V gave up 2 bases and J gave up 2 bases, with 19 bases separating them. The CDR3 totals 17 residues. In nucleotides, the CDR3 is TGTGCCAGCAGCTTACCAACTTACGGGACGGCCAACTATGGCTACACCTTC. Its protein is CASSLPTYGTANYGYTF.

This clonotype came up once. The chain carries TRBV10-3 and TRBJ1-1; D remains unclear. Germline CDR1 and CDR2: ENHRY and SYGVKD. Deletions cut 10 bases from V and 7 bases from J, with 19 bases between. The CDR3 loop spans 13 amino acids. The CDR3 loop is CASRPAPGGEAFF. The CDR3 bases are TGTGCCAGCCGTCCCGCGCCGGGTGGTGAAGCTTTCTTT.

V is TRBV25-1 and J is TRBJ2-1; the D is unclear. Germline CDR1 is MGHDK and CDR2 is SYGVNS. The CDR3 loop spans 16 amino acids. Trimming removed 3 bases from V and 7 bases from J, with 19 bases in between. The CDR3 DNA follows: TGTGCCAGCAGTGATGAGGACCCAAGCCGTTGGAATGAGCAGTTCTTC. This sequence encodes CASSDEDPSRWNEQFF.

V is TRBV25-1 and J is TRBJ1-3; 10 nucleotides align to TRBD1. The V segment lost 3 bases and the J segment 0 bases; nucleotides outside the gene matches: 8. Per germline, CDR1 MGHDK and CDR2 SYGVNS. The CDR3 contains 18 residues. This CDR3 is CASSELPGQGNSGNTIYF. In DNA, the CDR3 is TGTGCCAGCAGTGAGTTACCGGGACAGGGGAACTCTGGAAACACCATATATTTT.

This clonotype has a count of ten or more. The V gene is TRBV20-1, the J gene TRBJ2-1, with TRBD2 matching 11 bases. V gave up 3 bases and J gave up 8 bases; unmatched junction bases: 12. Germline V gives CDR1 DFQATT, CDR2 SNEGSKA (reference sequence). The CDR3 runs 16 residues. The CDR3 region has the DNA TGCAGTGCTAGCCCCTTTAGCGGGGGGGCTCGAGATGAGCAGTTCTTC. Encoded protein: CSASPFSGGARDEQFF.

The CDR3 DNA is TGCAGTGCTAGAGGCGGGACTAGCGGGGGCCGGTCAGGTGAGCAGTACTTC. It specifies CSARGGTSGGRSGEQYF. The rearrangement uses TRBV20-1 and TRBJ2-7; 14 bases match TRBD2. This CDR3 region has 17 residues. Trimming removed 1 base from V and 7 bases from J; junction bases left unmatched: 12. Germline V CDR1 and CDR2: DFQATT, SNEGSKA (reference sequence).

CDR3 nucleotide sequence: TGTGCCTGGGGTGCGGGGGCGAAAGCTTTCTTT. It encodes CAWGAGAKAFF. The rearrangement links TRBV30 to TRBJ1-1; D possibly corresponds to TRBD1 (6 bases). V gave up 5 bases and J gave up 9 bases, with 13 bases separating them. Germline V gene sequence: CDR1 GTSNPN, CDR2 SVGIG (reference sequence). The CDR3 has 11 amino acids.

The rearrangement uses TRBV19 and TRBJ2-6; D is perhaps TRBD2 (6 bases). Germline CDR1 LNHDA, CDR2 SQIVND (reference sequence). Between the trimmed V and J ends, which lost 4 bases and 3 bases, there was a span of 7 bases. There are 14 residues in the CDR3. CDR3 in DNA: TGTGCCAGTAGTACGGGGGTTGGGGCCAACGTCCTGACTTTC. Residues: CASSTGVGANVLTF.

This clonotype showed up many times. The chain links TRBV6-1 to TRBJ1-5, with TRBD1 matching 11 bases. The CDR3 consists of 16 residues. The germline V gene has CDR1 MNHNS and CDR2 SASEGT. The trim removed 6 bases at V and 3 bases at J, leaving 7 bases unmatched. CDR3 region: CASSDRDRGVNQPQHF. CDR3 in DNA: TGTGCCAGCAGCGATAGGGACAGGGGGGTCAATCAGCCCCAGCATTTT.

J is TRBJ1-1 and V is TRBV29-1, with D unresolved. Germline-derived CDR1 and CDR2 are SQVTM and ANQGSEA. Trimming stripped 7 bases from V and 4 bases from J, with 10 bases between. The CDR3 totals 11 residues. The CDR3 DNA reads as TGCAGCGCGCGGCGTGGCACTGAAGCTTTCTTT. It yields the protein CSARRGTEAFF.

Comments on this clonotype: Germline and junction disagree at one end, which may indicate a read error. This chain uses TRBV5-6 with TRBJ1-6; D is undetermined. Germline assignment: CDR1 SGHDT and CDR2 YYEEEE. The CDR3 is 12 residues long. In DNA, the CDR3 is TGTGCCAGCAACTTGGAAGGTTCACCCCTCCACTTT. Translated, it gives CASNLEGSPLHF.

The J gene is TRBJ2-7, the V gene TRBV7-9, with D uncertain. V shed 4 bases and J shed 4 bases, with 8 bases lying between them. CDR1 and CDR2 from the germline V gene are SEHNR and FQNEAQ (reference sequence). The CDR3 is 12 amino acids. The CDR3 bases are TGTGCCAGCAGCTCGGATTTGTACGAGCAGTACTTC. Protein sequence: CASSSDLYEQYF.

This clonotype was detected ten times or more. The chain joins TRBV6-1 to TRBJ2-2; weak D call: TRBD1 (7 bases). CDR1 and CDR2 (germline): MNHNS, SASEGT. V lost 6 bases and J lost 6, with 14 bases in between. The CDR3 loop spans 14 amino acids. The CDR3 region has the DNA TGTGCCAGCAGGCCCAGGGGGGAGGCCGGGGAGCTGTTTTTT. Translation: CASRPRGEAGELFF.

This clonotype was seen at least ten times. The genes are TRBV29-1 and TRBJ1-2; D is unclear. CDR3 size: 11 residues. The germline gives CDR1 SQVTM, CDR2 ANQGSEA. V lost 7 bases, J lost 1 base, and 7 bases lay in between. This chain's CDR3 is CSGTDNYGYTF. In DNA, the CDR3 is TGCAGCGGGACGGATAACTATGGCTACACCTTC.

V is TRBV20-1 and J is TRBJ1-5; possible D gene TRBD1, 6 bases. Germline V gives CDR1 DFQATT, CDR2 SNEGSKA (reference sequence). This CDR3 comprises 13 residues. The DNA of the CDR3 is TGCAGCGTGGGACACGACCCCAATCAGCCCCAGCATTTT. Amino acids: CSVGHDPNQPQHF.

The chain has TRBV15 and TRBJ1-6, with 7 bases fitting TRBD1. CDR3 length: 14 amino acids. CDR1 is LNHNV, CDR2 YYDKDF, per germline (reference sequence). J gave up 10 bases and V 4 bases, and 7 bases lay outside the gene matches. In DNA, the CDR3 is TGTGCCACCAGCAACAGGGGATCCGGGTCACCCCTCCACTTT. It is translated as CATSNRGSGSPLHF.

The chain combines TRBV12-3 or TRBV12-4 with TRBJ2-7, with D perhaps matching TRBD2 (6 bases). There are 13 residues in the CDR3. Between the trimmed V and J ends, which lost 4 bases and 6 bases, there was a span of 13 bases. Here the CDR3 reads CASSWGSGSEQYF. The DNA for the CDR3 is TGTGCCAGCAGTTGGGGGTCCGGGAGCGAGCAGTACTTC.

Turning to this clonotype: A much larger clone is a single base away; this may be a read error. V is TRBV12-3 or TRBV12-4 and J is TRBJ1-3; possible D gene TRBD1, 5 bases. This CDR3 spans 15 amino acids. CDR3 amino acids: CASSLGGSSGNTMYF. The CDR3 nucleotides read TGTGCCAGCAGTTTAGGGGGCAGCTCTGGAAACACCATGTATTTT.

There are many counts of this clonotype. The V call is TRBV11-2, the J call TRBJ1-3; possibly TRBD1 for D (5 bases). V shed 3 bases and J shed 4 bases, with 13 bases lying between them. Per germline, CDR1 SGHAT and CDR2 FQNNGV. CDR3 size: 15 residues. CDR3 residues: CASSFGAGLGNTIYF. Here the CDR3 DNA reads TGTGCCAGCAGCTTTGGAGCAGGGCTCGGAAACACCATATATTTT.